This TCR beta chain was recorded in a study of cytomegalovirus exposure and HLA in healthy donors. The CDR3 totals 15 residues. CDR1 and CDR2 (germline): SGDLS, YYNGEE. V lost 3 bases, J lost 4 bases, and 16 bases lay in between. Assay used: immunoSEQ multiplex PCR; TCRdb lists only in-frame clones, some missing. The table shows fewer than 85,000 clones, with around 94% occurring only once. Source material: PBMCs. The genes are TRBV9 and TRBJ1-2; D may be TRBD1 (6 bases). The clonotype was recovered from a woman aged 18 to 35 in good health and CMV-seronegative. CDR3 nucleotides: TGTGCCAGCAGCGGTAAAAACAGGGCCGGCTATGGCTACACCTTC. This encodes CASSGKNRAGYGYTF.